Listed here are 30 T cell receptor beta chains from one sample, sequenced in a study of monozygotic twins with inflammatory bowel disease. Each CDR3 protein gets one entry in TCRdb, which reprocessed the 5' RACE reads and gives no DNA. Recorded for this sample: 150,000 to 200,000 distinct CDR3 sequences. The specimen sequenced was blood. These TCRs come from a human donor with ulcerative colitis or Crohn's disease, or a healthy co-twin of an affected twin (not recorded which).

This chain joins TRBV28 and TRBJ2-3; TCRdb lists TRBD1, though no DNA is available to test this call. The CDR3 loop spans 13 amino acids. Germline CDR1 and CDR2: MDHEN and SYDVKM. This CDR3 is CASRRGSTDTQYF.

This sequence joins TRBV19 and TRBJ1-1. The V gene's germline CDR1 is LNHDA and CDR2 SQIVND (reference sequence). This CDR3 comprises 13 residues. The CDR3 reads CASSTQMRTEAFF.

This chain uses TRBV29-1 with TRBJ2-2; TCRdb proposes TRBD1, but this gene call is untestable without DNA. Germline V lookup: CDR1 SQVTM, CDR2 ANQGSEA. The length of the CDR3 is 16 residues. Here the CDR3 reads CSANRGQGANTGELFF.

This chain joins TRBV5-6 and TRBJ2-3; the D gene TCRdb calls, TRBD1, cannot be checked with no DNA. Germline lookup yields CDR1 SGHDT and CDR2 YYEEEE. The CDR3 has 16 residues. The CDR3: CASSSPGQTSTDTQYF.

The V and J genes are TRBV4-3 and TRBJ1-5; TCRdb designates TRBD1, a call that cannot be tested without DNA. This CDR3 region has 15 residues. Germline-derived CDR1 and CDR2 are LGHNA and YSLEER. This CDR3 reads CASSEQSGGGQPQHF.

The CDR3 loop is CSARGGRGAYNEQFF. The chain couples TRBV20-1 to TRBJ2-1; the TCRdb D gene call, TRBD1, has no DNA to confirm it. CDR3 length equals 15 residues. Germline CDR1 reads DFQATT; CDR2 reads SNEGSKA (reference sequence).

The V call is TRBV11-2, the J call TRBJ1-2; TCRdb outputs TRBD1, but without DNA this stays unchecked. CDR3 length equals 18 residues. CDR1 is SGHAT, CDR2 FQNNGV, per germline. CDR3 protein: CASSEGLGRGRDYYGYTF. Combining the CDR3 with reference TRBV11-2 and TRBJ1-2 gives the whole variable domain EAGVAQSPRYKIIEKRQSVAFWCNPISGHATLYWYQQILGQGPKLLIQFQNNGVVDDSQLPKDRFSAERLKGVDSTLKIQPAKLEDSAVYLCASSEGLGRGRDYYGYTFGSGTRLTVV.

The chain recombines TRBV12-3 or TRBV12-4 with TRBJ1-2. This CDR3 has 13 residues. CDR3 sequence reads: CASSFSLSNGYTF.

The V call is TRBV5-1, the J call TRBJ2-3; without DNA, the TCRdb call of TRBD1 cannot be checked. CDR3 length: 14 amino acids. Germline loops: CDR1 SGHRS, CDR2 YFSETQ. CDR3 amino acids: CASSTQGATDTQYF.

The chain combines TRBV11-1 with TRBJ2-1; no DNA is available, so the TRBD1 call from TCRdb remains unchecked. The CDR3 is made up of 17 amino acids. Germline V lookup: CDR1 SGHAT, CDR2 FQDESV (reference sequence). CDR3 region: CASSLGPGGSSYNEQFF. Complete variable domain (other parts from reference TRBV11-1 and TRBJ2-1): EAEVAQSPRYKITEKSQAVAFWCDPISGHATLYWYRQILGQGPELLVQFQDESVVDDSQLPKDRFSAERLKGVDSTLKIQPAELGDSAMYLCASSLGPGGSSYNEQFFGPGTRLTVL.

This chain connects TRBV20-1 to TRBJ1-2; the D call of TRBD1 rests on TCRdb alone, since no DNA is present to check it. The CDR3 is 12 amino acids. The V gene's germline CDR1 is DFQATT and CDR2 SNEGSKA (reference sequence). CDR3 region: CSALTGGSGYTF.

The J gene is TRBJ2-1, the V gene TRBV28. The CDR3 sequence is 12 residues long. Germline V CDR1 and CDR2: MDHEN, SYDVKM. The chain's CDR3 is CASQETYNEQFF.

The V call is TRBV12-3 or TRBV12-4, the J call TRBJ2-3. The CDR3 contains 14 residues. This CDR3 reads CASILAGGTDTQYF.

The rearrangement links TRBV5-1 to TRBJ2-1; with no DNA, the TCRdb D assignment of TRBD1 cannot be verified. CDR1 SGHRS and CDR2 YFSETQ come from the germline V gene. CDR3 length: 15 residues. CDR3 in amino acids: CASSPGGGDYNEQFF.

The rearrangement uses TRBV6-5 and TRBJ1-2. The CDR3 length is 12 residues. CDR1 and CDR2 from the germline V gene are MNHEY and SVGAGI. Here the CDR3 reads CASRNADYGYTF.

The gene calls are TRBV28 and TRBJ2-5; lacking DNA, the TRBD1 call made by TCRdb goes unchecked. The CDR3 covers 15 residues. CDR1 and CDR2 (germline): MDHEN, SYDVKM. CDR3 sequence: CASRSNRGRIETQYF.

The chain combines TRBV7-8 with TRBJ2-1. The CDR3 sequence is 15 residues long. Germline CDR1 and CDR2: SGHVS and FQNEAQ. CDR3 region: CASSRTGSSYNEQFF. Based on the CDR3 plus reference TRBV7-8 and TRBJ2-1, the full variable domain is GAGVSQSPRYKVAKRGQDVALRCDPISGHVSLFWYQQALGQGPEFLTYFQNEAQLDKSGLPSDRFFAERPEGSVSTLKIQRTQQEDSAVYLCASSRTGSSYNEQFFGPGTRLTVL.

The gene calls are TRBV7-2 and TRBJ2-3; absent DNA, TCRdb's TRBD1 call cannot be checked. This CDR3 region has 15 residues. Germline loops: CDR1 SGHTA, CDR2 FQGNSA. CDR3 amino acids: CASSPGSMGTDTQYF.

The chain carries TRBV29-1 and TRBJ2-5; TCRdb's assignment of TRBD2 cannot be checked, as there is no DNA. CDR1 is SQVTM and CDR2 is ANQGSEA in the germline V gene. The CDR3 loop spans 13 amino acids. CDR3 protein: CSVRERIQETQYF.

The chain is built from TRBV4-1 and TRBJ2-7; without DNA, the TCRdb call of TRBD2 cannot be checked. The CDR3 spans 17 residues. CDR1 and CDR2 (germline): MGHRA, YSYEKL. This CDR3 reads CASSQDPWREGPYEQYF.

This chain links TRBV7-9 with TRBJ2-7; TCRdb's assignment of TRBD1 cannot be checked, as there is no DNA. Germline CDR1 reads SEHNR; CDR2 reads FQNEAQ (reference sequence). The CDR3 consists of 14 residues. The CDR3 sequence: CASSSGQRLSEQYF.

The chain couples TRBV4-1 to TRBJ1-2; TCRdb indicates TRBD1, and absent DNA this call remains unverified. This CDR3 contains 15 residues. Germline V lookup: CDR1 MGHRA, CDR2 YSYEKL. The CDR3 protein is CASSQMGQGSYGYAF.

V usage is TRBV27 and J usage is TRBJ2-1; TCRdb lists TRBD1, though no DNA is available to test this call. This CDR3 region has 17 residues. Germline assignment: CDR1 MNHEY and CDR2 SMNVEV (reference sequence). CDR3 sequence: CASFTRGARNSYNEQFF.

V usage is TRBV7-2 and J usage is TRBJ2-3; TCRdb reports TRBD2, a call that lacks DNA to check it against. Germline CDR1 is SGHTA and CDR2 is FQGNSA. The CDR3 has 16 residues. The CDR3 loop reads CASSLKLAGALNTQYF.

This chain joins TRBV6-5 and TRBJ2-7; checking the TCRdb D call of TRBD2 is not possible without DNA. The germline CDR1 and CDR2 sequences are MNHEY and SVGAGI. The CDR3 spans 15 residues. The CDR3 sequence is CASSYSTGPFDEQYF.

The V and J genes are TRBV10-1 and TRBJ2-1; TCRdb proposes TRBD1, but this gene call is untestable without DNA. The CDR3 consists of 16 residues. The germline V gene has CDR1 WNHNN and CDR2 SYGVQD (reference sequence). This chain's CDR3 is CASSVQRGLRGNEQFF.

The gene calls are TRBV29-1 and TRBJ2-1; the D call from TCRdb, TRBD2, cannot be confirmed without DNA. The germline V gene encodes CDR1 SQVTM and CDR2 ANQGSEA. The CDR3 sequence is 14 residues long. The CDR3 spells CSAPDGTLGHEQFF.

The chain's CDR3 is CASSLAGPGNEKLFF. This chain joins TRBV7-8 and TRBJ1-4; TCRdb lists TRBD1, though no DNA is available to test this call. CDR3 length equals 15 residues. Germline CDR1 and CDR2: SGHVS and FQNEAQ.

The chain is built from TRBV27 and TRBJ1-5. Germline-derived CDR1 and CDR2 are MNHEY and SMNVEV (reference sequence). This CDR3 has 13 amino acids. CDR3 amino acids: CASSFDSNQPQHF.

The chain couples TRBV2 to TRBJ2-7; TCRdb's D call, TRBD2, is unchecked because there is no DNA. This CDR3 is 16 amino acids long. CDR1 SNHLY and CDR2 FYNNEI come from the germline V gene. The CDR3 is CASSKGTSGSSHEQYF.